This is a list of T cell receptor beta chains from one sample in a study of T-cell reconstitution after alpha-beta-depleted transplantation in children. TCRdb analysed the PCR reads with MiXCR anew, one entry per CDR3 protein. This sample yields about 440,000 distinct CDR3 sequences, of which 43% are seen a single time; 27% belongs to the top ten. The sample was PBMCs, taken before TCRalphabeta/CD19-depleted stem cell transplant. The receptor source for this set is a girl aged 2-10 years with aplastic anemia, due to receive a stem cell transplant. The CDR3 runs from the conserved cysteine through the conserved F or W. D genes are given only for firm matches. The size of a clone is reported for some rows only, either as once, few or many, or as a class for expanded clones.

D gene,V gene,clone size,J gene,CDR3 protein,CDR3 DNA
TRBD1,TRBV7-2,many,TRBJ1-4,CASSPTGGTKLFF,TGTGCCAGCAGCCCGACAGGGGGCACAAAACTGTTTTTT
TRBD1,TRBV7-7,.,TRBJ2-1,CASSLSGQGNEQFF,TGTGCTAGCAGCTTATCGGGACAGGGTAATGAGCAGTTCTTC
.,TRBV20-1,.,TRBJ2-5,CSAPSAFQETQYF,TGCAGTGCCCCCTCGGCCTTTCAAGAGACCCAGTACTTC
TRBD2,TRBV6-1,once,TRBJ2-7,CASLGRDLAYEQYF,TGTGCCAGCCTCGGGAGGGACCTGGCCTACGAGCAGTACTTC
.,TRBV20-1,.,TRBJ2-7,CSARVRGGFDEQYF,TGCAGTGCTAGAGTGAGAGGGGGATTCGACGAGCAGTACTTC
.,TRBV7-3,many,TRBJ2-5,CASSPTPYQETQYF,TGTGCCAGCAGCCCTACTCCGTACCAAGAGACCCAGTACTTC
TRBD2,TRBV29-1,.,TRBJ2-3,CSVALAGEWTDTQYF,TGCAGCGTGGCCCTAGCGGGAGAGTGGACAGATACGCAGTATTTT
TRBD2,TRBV4-2,.,TRBJ2-1,CASSQGSGGHNEQFF,TGTGCCAGCAGCCAGGGTAGCGGGGGCCACAATGAGCAGTTCTTC
.,TRBV3-1,.,TRBJ2-7,CASSQEVRLFYEQYF,TGTGCCAGCAGCCAAGAGGTACGGCTTTTCTACGAGCAGTACTTC
.,TRBV12-3/TRBV12-4,few,TRBJ2-7,CASSFYPQDSYEQYF,TGTGCCAGCAGTTTTTATCCCCAGGACTCCTACGAGCAGTACTTC
.,TRBV7-6,few,TRBJ2-3,CASSLMAGLQYF,TGTGCCAGCAGCTTAATGGCTGGATTGCAGTATTTT
TRBD2,TRBV5-6,.,TRBJ2-4,CASSLDGRREGPKNIQYF,TGTGCCAGCAGCTTGGACGGGAGGCGGGAGGGCCCCAAAAACATTCAGTACTTC